The 26 T cell receptor beta chains given below trace back to one sample, sequenced in a study of blood T cell repertoires in COVID-19. Some clones are missing from TCRdb's copy, which holds only in-frame ones; the method was immunoSEQ multiplex PCR. The sample lists around 450,000 clones, about 90% occurring once. The sequenced material came from PBMCs or T cells enriched from blood (not recorded which). The source is a man between 18 and 29 years old who had recovered from COVID-19.

The rearrangement joins TRBV28 to TRBJ1-4; D may be TRBD1 (5 bases). The CDR3 totals 14 residues. In germline, CDR1 is MDHEN, CDR2 SYDVKM. The V gene lost 7 bases and the J gene lost 5 bases, with 14 bases spanning the gap. The CDR3 DNA follows: TGTGCCAGCACCCCAGTGGGGGGGAATGAAAAACTGTTTTTT. This codes for CASTPVGGNEKLFF.

This sequence joins TRBV30 and TRBJ2-2; TRBD2 aligns across 7 bases. The germline CDR1 and CDR2 sequences are GTSNPN and SVGIG (reference sequence). CDR3 length equals 18 residues. Unmatched junction bases numbered 13, after V lost 0 bases and J lost 3 bases. As DNA, the CDR3 is TGTGCCTGGAGTGTACGAGGTAGCGGGCTGGGGTACACCGGGGAGCTGTTTTTT. This encodes CAWSVRGSGLGYTGELFF.

About this clone: One junction end does not reproduce the germline sequence, and a read error may be involved. The rearrangement joins TRBV7-8 to TRBJ2-4; tentatively, D is TRBD2 (7 bases). Germline loops: CDR1 SGHVS, CDR2 FQNEAQ. This CDR3 region has 16 residues. CDR3 DNA sequence: TGTGCCAGCAGCCTAGCGAAGGGGGGGGACAAAAACATTCAGTACTTC. Translated, it gives CASSLAKGGDKNIQYF.

The chain couples TRBV3-1 (or the pseudogene TRBV3-2) to TRBJ2-7, with TRBD1 matching 7 bases. The germline V gene encodes CDR1 LGHDT and CDR2 YNNKEL (reference sequence). The CDR3 is 15 residues long. The J segment lost 1 base and the V segment lost 3 bases, leaving 6 bases of the junction unmatched. CDR3: CASSHGTEVSYEQYF. The CDR3 nucleotides read TGTGCCAGCAGCCACGGGACAGAGGTGTCCTACGAGCAGTACTTC.

V usage is TRBV3-1 (or the pseudogene TRBV3-2) and J usage is TRBJ1-2; 7 bases map to TRBD1. Germline lookup yields CDR1 LGHDT and CDR2 YNNKEL (reference sequence). CDR3 size: 15 residues. Losses at the gene ends were 3 bases for V and 3 bases for J; bases not matched to a gene: 7. DNA for the CDR3: TGTGCCAGCAGCCACAGGTCAGGGGGACACTATGGCTACACCTTC. Translation gives CASSHRSGGHYGYTF.

This chain joins TRBV7-2 and TRBJ2-1; 8 bases map to TRBD1. CDR1 is SGHTA and CDR2 is FQGNSA in the germline V gene. V shed 1 base and J 7 bases; nucleotides not matched to a gene: 3. CDR3 length: 14 amino acids. CDR3 nucleotides: TGTGCCAGCAGCTTAGGGCAGGGGGCTAATGAGCAGTTCTTC. Protein product: CASSLGQGANEQFF.

J is TRBJ2-7 and V is TRBV15; 8 nucleotides match TRBD1. With 5 bases clipped from V and 7 bases from J, the junction kept 16 bases outside the gene matches. In germline, CDR1 is LNHNV, CDR2 YYDKDF (reference sequence). CDR3 length: 16 residues. CDR3 DNA: TGTGCCACCAGCCCCCGGTGGGGGGCAGGGGGCGATGAGCAGTACTTC. Translated, it gives CATSPRWGAGGDEQYF.

The J gene is TRBJ1-2, the V gene TRBV3-1 (or the pseudogene TRBV3-2); D possibly corresponds to TRBD1 (6 bases). V was clipped by 0 bases and J by 8 bases, with 7 bases between them. Germline CDR1 LGHDT, CDR2 YNNKEL (reference sequence). The length of the CDR3 is 12 residues. CDR3 in amino acids: CASSQDRGGYTF. In nucleotides, the CDR3 is TGTGCCAGCAGCCAAGACAGGGGAGGCTACACCTTC.

The V gene is TRBV18, the J gene TRBJ2-7; 16 nucleotides line up with TRBD2. Germline V gene sequence: CDR1 KGHSH, CDR2 LQKENI. The length of the CDR3 is 19 residues. V shed 6 bases and J 1 base; nucleotides not matched to a gene: 12. The CDR3 DNA reads as TGTGCCAGCTCGTCGTCCTGGGAGGGACTAGCGGGAGGGTCCTACGAGCAGTACTTC. Translating it yields CASSSSWEGLAGGSYEQYF.

The chain recombines TRBV6-4 with TRBJ1-1; 8 bases line up with TRBD1. The CDR3 has 16 residues. In germline, CDR1 is MRHNA, CDR2 SNTAGT. The V gene end was trimmed by 0 bases and the J gene end by 1 base; junction bases not matched to a gene: 4. In DNA form, the CDR3 reads TGTGCCAGCAGTGACTCTCCTGACAGGGGGAACACTGAAGCTTTCTTT. Protein sequence: CASSDSPDRGNTEAFF.

The chain carries TRBV6-5 and TRBJ1-5; D uncertain. From germline, CDR1 is MNHEY and CDR2 SVGAGI. With 8 bases removed from V and 0 bases from J, the gap between germline ends came to 11 bases. This CDR3 contains 14 residues. CDR3 in DNA: TGTGCCAGCGCAGGACTAAATAGCAATCAGCCCCAGCATTTT. It is translated as CASAGLNSNQPQHF.

V gene TRBV11-3 combines with J gene TRBJ2-1; D possibly corresponds to TRBD1 (6 bases). Per the germline V gene, CDR1 is SGHNT and CDR2 is YENEEA. This CDR3 contains 15 residues. The V gene lost 5 bases and the J gene lost 5 bases, with 16 bases spanning the gap. Here the CDR3 DNA reads TGTGCCAGCAGCGTGCAGGGGCAGGCTGACAATGAGCAGTTCTTC. Its translation: CASSVQGQADNEQFF. The whole variable domain, filled in from reference TRBV11-3 and TRBJ2-1, reads EAGVVQSPRYKIIEKKQPVAFWCNPISGHNTLYWYLQNLGQGPELLIRYENEEAVDDSQLPKDRFSAERLKGVDSTLKIQPAELGDSAVYLCASSVQGQADNEQFFGPGTRLTVL.

This chain connects TRBV2 to TRBJ1-2; 11 positions match TRBD1. Per the germline V gene, CDR1 is SNHLY and CDR2 is FYNNEI. The junction had 10 bases not matched to a gene; V was cut back by 8 bases and J by 5 bases. There are 15 residues in the CDR3. In DNA form, the CDR3 reads TGTGCCAGCGGAGGACAGGGGGCCGTACGGTATGGCTACACCTTC. Its protein is CASGGQGAVRYGYTF.

The rearrangement joins TRBV2 to TRBJ1-1; no clear D. The CDR3 is 13 amino acids. Trimming cost V 5 bases and J 1 base, with 8 bases left between them. CDR1 is SNHLY, CDR2 FYNNEI, per germline. The CDR3 nucleotides read TGTGCCAGCAGTTTCGAGGGGAACACTGAAGCTTTCTTT. Translation gives CASSFEGNTEAFF.

The chain joins TRBV11-2 to TRBJ2-1; 11 bases align to TRBD2. J lost 4 bases, V lost 0 bases, and 8 bases had no gene match. This CDR3 is 18 amino acids long. Germline assignment: CDR1 SGHAT and CDR2 FQNNGV. Written as DNA, the CDR3 is TGTGCCAGCAGCTTAGAAGGGCTAGCGGGAGGACCATACAATGAGCAGTTCTTC. It codes for CASSLEGLAGGPYNEQFF.

The rearrangement joins TRBV7-3 to TRBJ1-2, with D possibly matching TRBD1 (5 bases). In germline, CDR1 is SGHTA, CDR2 FQGTGA. This CDR3 has 15 amino acids. V shed 5 bases and J shed 3 bases, with 16 bases lying between them. The CDR3 nucleotides read TGTGCCAGCAGCCCAGGGCCAGGTGGAGACTATGGCTACACCTTC. Its translation is CASSPGPGGDYGYTF.

The chain combines TRBV7-9 with TRBJ2-7; 9 bases line up with TRBD1. Trimming removed 3 bases from V and 4 bases from J; junction bases left unmatched: 7. This CDR3 contains 15 residues. Germline V gene data show CDR1 as SEHNR and CDR2 as FQNEAQ (reference sequence). CDR3 region: CASSFHRDRVYEQYF. The CDR3 coding sequence is TGTGCCAGCAGCTTCCACCGGGACAGGGTGTACGAGCAGTACTTC. The full variable domain, with the rest looked up from reference TRBV7-9 and TRBJ2-7, is DTGVSQNPRHKITKRGQNVTFRCDPISEHNRLYWYRQTLGQGPEFLTYFQNEAQLEKSRLLSDRFSAERPKGSFSTLEIQRTEQGDSAMYLCASSFHRDRVYEQYFGPGTRLTVT.

V and J are TRBV29-1 and TRBJ1-1, with 7 positions matching TRBD1. CDR3 length: 13 amino acids. The V and J ends lost 5 bases and 2 bases, in that order; junction bases with no gene match: 5. In germline, CDR1 is SQVTM, CDR2 ANQGSEA. The CDR3 nucleotides are TGCAGCGTTTCGGGGACAGTAAACACTGAAGCTTTCTTT. Its translation: CSVSGTVNTEAFF.

A single count supports this clone. The genes are TRBV5-1 and TRBJ1-6; tentative D call: TRBD1 (5 bases). The V end was cut by 0 bases, the J end by 8 bases, with 12 bases between. This CDR3 spans 15 amino acids. CDR1 is SGHRS, CDR2 YFSETQ, per germline. CDR3 in DNA: TGCGCCAGCAGCTTGGCTTCAGGGTCGGATTCACCCCTCCACTTT. Its translation: CASSLASGSDSPLHF. The variable domain in full, completed from reference TRBV5-1 and TRBJ1-6, reads KAGVTQTPRYLIKTRGQQVTLSCSPISGHRSVSWYQQTPGQGLQFLFEYFSETQRNKGNFPGRFSGRQFSNSRSEMNVSTLELGDSALYLCASSLASGSDSPLHFGNGTRLTVT.

In nucleotides, the CDR3 is TGCGCCAGCAGCCAAGATCGGCCGGGTCCTAACTATGGCTACACCTTC. Translation gives CASSQDRPGPNYGYTF. The V call is TRBV4-1, the J call TRBJ1-2; D unclear. From germline, CDR1 is MGHRA and CDR2 YSYEKL. The length of the CDR3 is 16 residues. V dropped 0 bases and J dropped 0 bases, with 11 bases sitting between them.

The rearrangement joins TRBV4-1 to TRBJ1-1; D is uncertain. The germline V and J ends were trimmed by 4 bases and 4 bases, with 13 bases remaining between them. There are 14 residues in the CDR3. Germline-derived CDR1 and CDR2 are MGHRA and YSYEKL. The CDR3 DNA sequence: TGCGCCAGCAGCCCGCCCCAGGTCCGCACTGAAGCTTTCTTT. This encodes CASSPPQVRTEAFF.

This clone has a single count. The chain has TRBV7-2 and TRBJ1-1; 8 bases line up with TRBD1. CDR1 and CDR2 from the germline V gene are SGHTA and FQGNSA. CDR3 size: 15 residues. Trimming removed 1 base from V and 6 bases from J; junction bases left unmatched: 7. The CDR3 sequence: CASSLVETGDAEAFF. CDR3 coding DNA: TGTGCCAGCAGCTTAGTAGAGACAGGGGACGCTGAAGCTTTCTTT.

Notes on this clone: Other nucleotide sequences in the sample specify the same CDR3. The J gene is TRBJ1-3, the V gene TRBV5-1; D is undetermined. The V gene's germline CDR1 is SGHRS and CDR2 YFSETQ. This CDR3 region has 14 residues. V was pared by 0 bases and J by 4 bases, with 8 bases between. The CDR3 sequence is CASSLAGRGNTIYF. For the CDR3, the DNA is TGCGCCAGCAGCTTGGCGGGGAGAGGAAACACCATATATTTT.

The rearrangement joins TRBV5-5 to TRBJ2-1; 8 positions match TRBD1. The germline V gene has CDR1 SGHKS and CDR2 YYEKEE (reference sequence). V shed 0 bases, J shed 1 base, and the junction held 0 bases outside the gene matches. The CDR3 loop spans 15 amino acids. CDR3 protein: CASSLGQGSYNEQFF. CDR3 coding DNA: TGTGCCAGCAGCTTGGGACAGGGGTCCTACAATGAGCAGTTCTTC.

This chain joins TRBV25-1 and TRBJ1-1, with D possibly TRBD1 on 5 matching bases. This CDR3 has 14 residues. The germline V gene encodes CDR1 MGHDK and CDR2 SYGVNS. Trimming took 4 bases from V and 0 from J, leaving 9 bases between them. The CDR3 nucleotides are TGTGCCAGCAGTGGTCCCAGGGTGAACACTGAAGCTTTCTTT. Protein product: CASSGPRVNTEAFF.

V usage is TRBV7-2 and J usage is TRBJ2-3; D unresolved. This CDR3 is built from 15 residues. Germline values: CDR1 SGHTA, CDR2 FQGNSA. V lost 4 bases, J lost 1 base, and 12 bases lay in between. In DNA, the CDR3 is TGTGCCAGCAGCTCCCTAGGATCGGGCACAGATACGCAGTATTTT. Amino acids: CASSSLGSGTDTQYF.